This T cell receptor (beta chain) comes out of a study of cytomegalovirus exposure and HLA in healthy donors. CDR3 length equals 14 residues. Germline V gene lookup returns CDR1 SQVTM and CDR2 ANQGSEA. The V and J ends lost 3 bases and 0 bases respectively, with 10 bases between them. The PCR had 60 Vbeta and 13 Jbeta primers. Libraries were prepared by immunoSEQ multiplex PCR; TCRdb keeps only in-frame clonotypes and omits some of them. Of under 200,000 clones detected, 75% appear once; the ten largest clones hold around 2.4%. This TCR was recovered from a female donor in good health and CMV-seronegative. Sequencing used PBMCs. The V and J genes are TRBV29-1 and TRBJ2-3; tentative D call: TRBD1 (6 bases). CDR3 nucleotides: TGCAGCGTTGATAAGGGGGTGAGCACAGATACGCAGTATTTT. This codes for CSVDKGVSTDTQYF.